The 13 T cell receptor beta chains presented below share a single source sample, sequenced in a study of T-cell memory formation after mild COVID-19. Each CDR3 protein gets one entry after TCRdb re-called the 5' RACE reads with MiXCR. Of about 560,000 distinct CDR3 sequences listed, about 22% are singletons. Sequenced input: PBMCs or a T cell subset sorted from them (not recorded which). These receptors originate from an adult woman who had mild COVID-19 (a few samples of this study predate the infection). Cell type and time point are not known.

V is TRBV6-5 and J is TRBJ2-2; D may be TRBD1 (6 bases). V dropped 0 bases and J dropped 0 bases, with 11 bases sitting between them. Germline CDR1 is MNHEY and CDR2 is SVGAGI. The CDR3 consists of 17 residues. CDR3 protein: CASSYSPTGANTGELFF. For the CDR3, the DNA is TGTGCCAGCAGTTACTCTCCGACAGGAGCGAACACCGGGGAGCTGTTTTTT.

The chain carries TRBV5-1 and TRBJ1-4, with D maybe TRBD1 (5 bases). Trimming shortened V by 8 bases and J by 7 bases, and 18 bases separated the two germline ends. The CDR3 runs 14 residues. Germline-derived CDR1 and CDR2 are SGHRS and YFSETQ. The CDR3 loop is CASRPSGWGEKLFF. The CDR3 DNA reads TGCGCCAGTAGACCCTCAGGGTGGGGTGAAAAACTGTTTTTT. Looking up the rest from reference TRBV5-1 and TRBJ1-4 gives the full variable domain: KAGVTQTPRYLIKTRGQQVTLSCSPISGHRSVSWYQQTPGQGLQFLFEYFSETQRNKGNFPGRFSGRQFSNSRSEMNVSTLELGDSALYLCASRPSGWGEKLFFGSGTQLSVL.

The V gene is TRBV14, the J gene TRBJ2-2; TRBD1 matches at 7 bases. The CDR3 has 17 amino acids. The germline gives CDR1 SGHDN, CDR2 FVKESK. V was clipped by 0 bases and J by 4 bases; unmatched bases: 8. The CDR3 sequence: CASSQDQGVKGTGELFF. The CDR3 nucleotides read TGTGCCAGCAGCCAAGATCAGGGGGTCAAGGGCACCGGGGAGCTGTTTTTT.

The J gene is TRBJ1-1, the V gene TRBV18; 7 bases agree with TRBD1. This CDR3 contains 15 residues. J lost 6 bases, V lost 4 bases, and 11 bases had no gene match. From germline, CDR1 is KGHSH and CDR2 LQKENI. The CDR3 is CASSLRQGVSPEAFF. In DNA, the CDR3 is TGTGCCAGCTCACTTAGACAGGGTGTCTCTCCTGAAGCTTTCTTT.

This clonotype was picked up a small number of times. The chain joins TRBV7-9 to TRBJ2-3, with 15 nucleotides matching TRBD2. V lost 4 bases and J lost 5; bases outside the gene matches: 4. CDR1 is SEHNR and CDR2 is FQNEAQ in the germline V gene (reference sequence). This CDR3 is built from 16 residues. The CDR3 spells CASSSGTSGRIDTQYF. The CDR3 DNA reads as TGTGCCAGCAGCTCGGGGACTAGCGGGAGGATAGATACGCAGTATTTT.

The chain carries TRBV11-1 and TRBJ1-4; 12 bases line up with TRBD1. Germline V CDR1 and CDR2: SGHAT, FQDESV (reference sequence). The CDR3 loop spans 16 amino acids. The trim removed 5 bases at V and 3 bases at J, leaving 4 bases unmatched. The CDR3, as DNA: TGTGCCAGCAGCCGGGGACAGGGGGCATCTAATGAAAAACTGTTTTTT. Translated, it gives CASSRGQGASNEKLFF. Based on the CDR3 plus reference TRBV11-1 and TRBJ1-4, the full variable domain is EAEVAQSPRYKITEKSQAVAFWCDPISGHATLYWYRQILGQGPELLVQFQDESVVDDSQLPKDRFSAERLKGVDSTLKIQPAELGDSAMYLCASSRGQGASNEKLFFGSGTQLSVL.

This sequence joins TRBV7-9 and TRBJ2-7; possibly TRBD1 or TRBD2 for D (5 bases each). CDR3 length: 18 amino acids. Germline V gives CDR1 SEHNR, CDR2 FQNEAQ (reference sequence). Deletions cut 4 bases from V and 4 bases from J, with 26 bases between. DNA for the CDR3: TGTGCCAGCAGCTCACTAACGCCGGGACGTACTTCCTTATACGAGCAGTACTTC. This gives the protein CASSSLTPGRTSLYEQYF.

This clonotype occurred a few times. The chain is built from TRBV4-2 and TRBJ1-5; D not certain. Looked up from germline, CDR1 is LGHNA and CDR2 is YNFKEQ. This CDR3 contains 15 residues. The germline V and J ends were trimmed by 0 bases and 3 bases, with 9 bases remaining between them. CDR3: CASSQDWMDNQPQHF. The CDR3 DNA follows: TGTGCCAGCAGCCAAGATTGGATGGACAATCAGCCCCAGCATTTT.

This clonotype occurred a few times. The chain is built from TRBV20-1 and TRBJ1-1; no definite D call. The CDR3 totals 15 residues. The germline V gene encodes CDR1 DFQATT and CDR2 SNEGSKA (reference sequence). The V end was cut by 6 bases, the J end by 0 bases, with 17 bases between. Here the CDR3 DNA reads TGCAGTGCCTTACGCCCGACGGGTATGAACACTGAAGCTTTCTTT. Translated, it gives CSALRPTGMNTEAFF.

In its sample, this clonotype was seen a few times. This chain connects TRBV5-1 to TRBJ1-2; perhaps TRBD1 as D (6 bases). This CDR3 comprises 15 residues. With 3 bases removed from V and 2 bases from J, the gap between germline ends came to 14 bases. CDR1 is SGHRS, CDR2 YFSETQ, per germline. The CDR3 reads CASSSADRVNYGYTF. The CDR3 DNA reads TGCGCCAGCAGCTCAGCGGACAGAGTCAACTATGGCTACACCTTC.

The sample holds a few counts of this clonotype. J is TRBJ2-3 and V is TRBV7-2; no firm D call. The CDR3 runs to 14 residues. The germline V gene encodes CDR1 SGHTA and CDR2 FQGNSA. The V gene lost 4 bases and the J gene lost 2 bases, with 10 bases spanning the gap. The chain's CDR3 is CASSSGWFTDTQYF. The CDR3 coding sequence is TGTGCCAGCAGCTCCGGCTGGTTCACAGATACGCAGTATTTT. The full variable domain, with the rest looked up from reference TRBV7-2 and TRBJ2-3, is GAGVSQSPSNKVTEKGKDVELRCDPISGHTALYWYRQSLGQGLEFLIYFQGNSAPDKSGLPSDRFSAERTGGSVSTLTIQRTQQEDSAVYLCASSSGWFTDTQYFGPGTRLTVL.

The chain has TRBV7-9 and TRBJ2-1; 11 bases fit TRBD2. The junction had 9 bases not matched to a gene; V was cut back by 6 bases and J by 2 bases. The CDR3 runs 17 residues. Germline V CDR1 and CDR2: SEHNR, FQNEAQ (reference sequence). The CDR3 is CASRPGTSGSAYNEQFF. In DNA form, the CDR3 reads TGTGCCAGCAGACCCGGGACTAGCGGTTCCGCCTACAATGAGCAGTTCTTC.

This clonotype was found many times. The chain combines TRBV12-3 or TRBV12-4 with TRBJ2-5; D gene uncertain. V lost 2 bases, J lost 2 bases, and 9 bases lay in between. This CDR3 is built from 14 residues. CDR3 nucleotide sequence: TGTGCCAGCAGTTTAAGGCGTCAGCAAGAGACCCAGTACTTC. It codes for CASSLRRQQETQYF.